This T cell receptor (beta chain) was identified in a study of CD8+ T cells in alopecia areata. Treatment of the sample: oral pan-JAK inhibitor, 5-10 mg twice daily. RNA extraction was followed by reverse transcription into cDNA, which acted as the sequencing template. Here immunoSEQ multiplex PCR was the method, and the copy in TCRdb shows in-frame clones only, minus some. The sample records about 190,000 clones, roughly three fifths being singletons. Germline-derived CDR1 and CDR2 are LNHDA and SQIVND (reference sequence). After removal of 9 bases from V and 7 bases from J, the junction contained 14 bases not matched to a gene. The CDR3 covers 15 residues.

The origin of this receptor is a human donor with alopecia areata. Sequenced here: CD4+ T cells sorted from blood, sampled at week 4, from a patient treated with tofacitinib. The rearrangement joins TRBV19 to TRBJ2-3; 9 bases fit TRBD2. The CDR3 sequence is CASNPPGLAANTQYF. Written as DNA, the CDR3 is TGTGCCAGCAACCCCCCGGGACTAGCCGCAAATACGCAGTATTTT. Looking up the rest from reference TRBV19 and TRBJ2-3 gives the full variable domain: DGGITQSPKYLFRKEGQNVTLSCEQNLNHDAMYWYRQDPGQGLRLIYYSQIVNDFQKGDIAEGYSVSREKKESFPLTVTSAQKNPTAFYLCASNPPGLAANTQYFGPGTRLTVL.